A single sample gave rise to the 30 T cell receptor beta chains below, sequenced in a study of T cell repertoires in cytomegalovirus infection. TCRdb re-analysed the reads in MiXCR, keeping a single row per CDR3 protein. Of approximately 240,000 distinct CDR3 sequences listed, more than 9% were seen once; the top ten hold 1.5% to 2%. Sample: PBMCs. These receptors all stem from a human donor in good health (CMV status not recorded). Some clones in this sample may be carry-over from other donors' samples.

The chain employs TRBV28 and TRBJ1-2, with 7 positions matching TRBD1. Germline V gives CDR1 MDHEN, CDR2 SYDVKM. J lost 6 bases, V lost 6 bases, and 19 bases had no gene match. The CDR3 runs 17 residues. The CDR3 reads CASSRFGAPTGSNGYTF. CDR3 nucleotide sequence: TGTGCCAGCAGCCGTTTTGGGGCCCCGACAGGGAGTAATGGCTACACCTTC.

This clonotype came up once. This chain links TRBV28 with TRBJ1-4, with 8 positions matching TRBD1. The CDR3 totals 14 residues. Losses at the gene ends were 5 bases for V and 7 bases for J; bases not matched to a gene: 6. CDR1 is MDHEN and CDR2 is SYDVKM in the germline V gene. The DNA for the CDR3 is TGTGCCAGCAGTCTGACAGGGGTAGCTGAAAAACTGTTTTTT. Its protein is CASSLTGVAEKLFF.

This clonotype was counted many times. This chain's CDR3 is CASSSQTGSDEKLFF. Here the CDR3 DNA reads TGTGCCAGCAGCTCGCAGACTGGATCGGATGAAAAACTGTTTTTT. The chain combines TRBV7-2 with TRBJ1-4; D uncertain. V dropped 4 bases and J dropped 6 bases, with 15 bases sitting between them. Germline lookup yields CDR1 SGHTA and CDR2 FQGNSA. The CDR3 totals 15 residues.

At least ten counts were recorded for this clonotype. The V gene is TRBV7-2, the J gene TRBJ2-5, with D perhaps assigned TRBD1 or TRBD2 (6 bases each). The CDR3 consists of 14 residues. V gave up 7 bases and J gave up 5 bases, with 17 bases separating them. Germline V CDR1 and CDR2: SGHTA, FQGNSA. The CDR3 nucleotides read TGTGCCAGCACCGCTTTCGGGGGCGCCGAGACCCAGTACTTC. This gives the protein CASTAFGGAETQYF.

The chain combines TRBV5-1 with TRBJ2-6, with TRBD1 identical over 7 bases. Unmatched junction bases numbered 10, after V lost 1 base and J lost 0 bases. CDR1 and CDR2 from the germline V gene are SGHRS and YFSETQ. This CDR3 is built from 19 residues. The CDR3 sequence is CASSLWGTAPDSGANVLTF. The CDR3 coding sequence is TGCGCCAGCAGCTTGTGGGGGACAGCTCCCGACTCTGGGGCCAACGTCCTGACTTTC.

This clonotype has only a few counts. The genes are TRBV29-1 and TRBJ2-7, with a weak D call TRBD2 (6 bases). The CDR3 is 11 amino acids. Germline V CDR1 and CDR2: SQVTM, ANQGSEA. V was cut by 7 bases and J by 3 bases, with 10 bases left in between. CDR3 coding DNA: TGCAGCGGCGGGGATTTCTACGAGCAGTACTTC. Translation: CSGGDFYEQYF.

This clonotype came up many times. The chain is built from TRBV5-1 and TRBJ2-1, with D uncertain. The CDR3 is 11 residues long. Germline V lookup: CDR1 SGHRS, CDR2 YFSETQ. V gave up 2 bases and J gave up 7 bases, with 4 bases separating them. The CDR3 sequence: CASSFGNEQFF. CDR3 sequence (DNA): TGCGCCAGCAGCTTCGGAAATGAGCAGTTCTTC.

The V call is TRBV9, the J call TRBJ1-4, with a weak D call TRBD1 (6 bases). Germline assignment: CDR1 SGDLS and CDR2 YYNGEE. The CDR3 spans 13 residues. With 2 bases removed from V and 8 bases from J, the gap between germline ends came to 10 bases. The CDR3 reads CASSVQTGEKLFF. CDR3 in DNA: TGTGCCAGCAGCGTCCAGACAGGCGAAAAACTGTTTTTT.

This clonotype was seen more than once but under ten times. The CDR3 protein is CSPQAVGVNEQFF. The CDR3 bases are TGCAGCCCCCAGGCAGTAGGGGTCAATGAGCAGTTCTTC. The chain employs TRBV29-1 and TRBJ2-1; D is perhaps TRBD1 (5 bases). CDR1 is SQVTM, CDR2 ANQGSEA, per germline. The ends were cut back, 8 bases at V and 6 bases at J, with 17 bases in the middle. There are 13 residues in the CDR3.

The sample holds many counts of this clonotype. This sequence joins TRBV6-2 or TRBV6-3 and TRBJ2-1; 8 bases fit TRBD2. The V gene's germline CDR1 is MNHEY and CDR2 SVGEGT. V lost 4 bases and J lost 5; bases outside the gene matches: 7. There are 15 residues in the CDR3. The CDR3: CASSSRTSLNNEQFF. The CDR3 region has the DNA TGTGCCAGCAGTTCCCGGACTAGCCTAAACAATGAGCAGTTCTTC.

This clonotype turned up a few times. The V gene is TRBV20-1, the J gene TRBJ1-1; a possible D gene is TRBD1 (5 bases). Germline V CDR1 and CDR2: DFQATT, SNEGSKA (reference sequence). V dropped 5 bases and J dropped 3 bases, with 25 bases sitting between them. This CDR3 spans 17 amino acids. In DNA, the CDR3 is TGCAGTGCTCTCCCGAGAGGGGCAGGGTGGGGGTACACTGAAGCTTTCTTT. This sequence encodes CSALPRGAGWGYTEAFF.

This clonotype was detected many times. The chain has TRBV12-3 or TRBV12-4 and TRBJ1-3; D unclear. The CDR3 is 14 amino acids. The V and J ends lost 7 bases and 2 bases respectively, with 12 bases between them. The CDR3 DNA reads as TGTGCCAGCACCTTCGGAGGTCCTGGAAACACCATATATTTT. Translating it yields CASTFGGPGNTIYF.

This clonotype was counted many times. V gene TRBV12-3 or TRBV12-4 combines with J gene TRBJ1-4; the D gene is possibly TRBD1 (5 bases). This CDR3 has 14 residues. V dropped 5 bases and J dropped 5 bases, with 12 bases sitting between them. In DNA form, the CDR3 reads TGTGCCAGCAGTCGGGGACCGCTGAATGAAAAACTGTTTTTT. Its translation: CASSRGPLNEKLFF.

This clonotype occurred many times. The DNA of the CDR3 is TGTGCCAGCAGCCCCGTGCGCGGGGCGGGAGTAGGTCCCGGGGAGCTGTTTTTT. Residues: CASSPVRGAGVGPGELFF. The rearrangement uses TRBV7-8 and TRBJ2-2; 7 bases match TRBD2. Germline V CDR1 and CDR2: SGHVS, FQNEAQ. The CDR3 consists of 18 residues. V gave up 5 bases and J gave up 6 bases; unmatched junction bases: 18. The complete variable domain, with remaining parts taken from reference TRBV7-8 and TRBJ2-2, reads GAGVSQSPRYKVAKRGQDVALRCDPISGHVSLFWYQQALGQGPEFLTYFQNEAQLDKSGLPSDRFFAERPEGSVSTLKIQRTQQEDSAVYLCASSPVRGAGVGPGELFFGEGSRLTVL.

This clonotype was found many times. This rearrangement joins TRBV20-1 to TRBJ2-3; possible D gene TRBD2, 5 bases. The CDR3 has 15 residues. Germline CDR1 reads DFQATT; CDR2 reads SNEGSKA (reference sequence). V was cut by 4 bases and J by 0 bases, with 14 bases left in between. In DNA form, the CDR3 reads TGCAGTGCTACCACGGGATCTTATAGCACAGATACGCAGTATTTT. Translated: CSATTGSYSTDTQYF.

In this sample, this clonotype turned up a few times. The V gene is TRBV7-3, the J gene TRBJ2-5; D is perhaps TRBD1 or TRBD2 (6 bases each). The CDR3 is 13 amino acids. Trimming left V 5 bases short and J 7 bases short, with 14 bases between. Germline CDR1 is SGHTA and CDR2 is FQGTGA. The CDR3 loop is CASSPGDSPTQYF. DNA for the CDR3: TGTGCCAGCAGCCCAGGGGACTCCCCGACCCAGTACTTC.

This clonotype was counted between two and nine times. J is TRBJ2-5 and V is TRBV5-1, with TRBD2 matching over 8 bases. This CDR3 spans 15 amino acids. CDR1 and CDR2 (germline): SGHRS, YFSETQ. Trimming took 0 bases from V and 5 from J; bases not matched to a gene: 6. The CDR3 nucleotides read TGCGCCAGCAGCTTGGCCGTACTAGCGGAGGAGACCCAGTACTTC. Amino acid sequence: CASSLAVLAEETQYF.

Only a few counts were recorded for this clonotype. V usage is TRBV12-3 or TRBV12-4 and J usage is TRBJ2-7, with TRBD1 identical over 7 bases. This CDR3 has 13 residues. The junction had 7 bases not matched to a gene; V was cut back by 5 bases and J by 6 bases. The CDR3 sequence: CASSLRDSLEQYF. DNA for the CDR3: TGTGCCAGCAGTCTCCGGGACAGCCTCGAGCAGTACTTC.

The chain links TRBV10-3 to TRBJ1-5, with a tentative D call TRBD1 (5 bases). Germline V gene lookup returns CDR1 ENHRY and CDR2 SYGVKD. There are 13 residues in the CDR3. Trimming removed 4 bases from V and 5 bases from J, with 9 bases in between. The CDR3 sequence: CAISVTEHQPQHF. CDR3 in DNA: TGTGCCATCAGTGTGACAGAACATCAGCCCCAGCATTTT.

There are many counts of this clonotype. An end of the junction does not agree with germline; a read error may underlie this. V and J are TRBV5-1 and TRBJ2-7; TRBD2 might be the D (5 bases). The CDR3 loop spans 16 amino acids. The germline CDR1 and CDR2 sequences are SGHRS and YFSETQ. CDR3 protein: CASSLEGGGGSSEQYF. The DNA for the CDR3 is TGCGCCAGCAGCTTGGAAGGTGGCGGAGGTTCCTCCGAGCAGTACTTC.

As to this clonotype: It is unclear where the CDR3 begins or ends on the DNA, so no DNA is shown, and the CDR3 is as TCRdb lists it. The chain joins TRBV19 to TRBJ1-2; TRBD1 reflects the table's D call only, with no check against the DNA. CDR1 and CDR2 from the germline V gene are LNHDA and SQIVND (reference sequence). The CDR3 region is 18 residues in length, termini included. The CDR3 is CASVPRDRGLEDYYGYTF.

The sample holds many counts of this clonotype. The chain couples TRBV7-2 to TRBJ2-5; 7 bases fit TRBD2. Trimming cost V 2 bases and J 4 bases; bases outside gene matches: 4. Germline values: CDR1 SGHTA, CDR2 FQGNSA. The CDR3 sequence is 14 residues long. The CDR3 protein is CASSLMAGVETQYF. The DNA of the CDR3 is TGTGCCAGCAGCTTAATGGCGGGGGTAGAGACCCAGTACTTC.

The chain carries TRBV19 and TRBJ2-6; D is ambiguous. The germline V gene has CDR1 LNHDA and CDR2 SQIVND (reference sequence). This CDR3 has 16 amino acids. V dropped 5 bases and J dropped 0 bases, with 11 bases sitting between them. The CDR3 spells CASSEDRFSGANVLTF. The CDR3 nucleotides read TGTGCCAGTAGTGAAGACCGCTTCTCTGGGGCCAACGTCCTGACTTTC.

This clonotype showed up many times. The chain joins TRBV7-2 to TRBJ1-1; D is ambiguous. Trimming stripped 5 bases from V and 4 bases from J, with 14 bases between. This CDR3 has 14 amino acids. Germline lookup yields CDR1 SGHTA and CDR2 FQGNSA. CDR3 bases: TGTGCCAGCAGCCCCGCTGCTGGTGTCACTGAAGCTTTCTTT. Translation gives CASSPAAGVTEAFF.

This clonotype appeared many times. This CDR3 reads CASSATGTGIGNQPQHF. CDR3 DNA: TGTGCCAGCAGCGCAACCGGGACAGGGATCGGCAATCAGCCCCAGCATTTT. The chain couples TRBV7-8 to TRBJ1-5, with 9 bases that match TRBD1. CDR3 length equals 17 residues. V gave up 5 bases and J gave up 2 bases; unmatched junction bases: 10. Germline CDR1 SGHVS, CDR2 FQNEAQ.

This clonotype was recorded many times. This rearrangement joins TRBV7-2 to TRBJ1-5; D is ambiguous. CDR1 and CDR2 from the germline V gene are SGHTA and FQGNSA. The CDR3 totals 15 residues. Trimming shortened V by 6 bases and J by 0 bases, and 12 bases separated the two germline ends. CDR3 protein: CASRPTANSNQPQHF. CDR3 nucleotide sequence: TGTGCCAGCAGACCTACAGCAAATAGCAATCAGCCCCAGCATTTT.

This clonotype was recorded many times. J is TRBJ1-5 and V is TRBV6-2 or TRBV6-3; D ambiguous. The V gene's germline CDR1 is MNHEY and CDR2 SVGEGT. The CDR3 covers 12 residues. V lost 2 bases, J lost 5 bases, and 4 bases lay in between. The chain's CDR3 is CASSYPDQPQHF. The CDR3 coding sequence is TGTGCCAGCAGTTACCCTGATCAGCCCCAGCATTTT.

This clonotype is medium-sized. The chain combines TRBV5-6 with TRBJ2-1; maybe TRBD1 (6 bases). The V and J ends lost 3 bases and 14 bases respectively, with 24 bases between them. Germline CDR1 reads SGHDT; CDR2 reads YYEEEE. This CDR3 is built from 15 residues. The DNA for the CDR3 is TGTGCCAGCAGCTCGGAGCATGGGCCCCGGGACACTGAGTTCTTC. Its protein product is CASSSEHGPRDTEFF.

This clonotype was seen a handful of times. The chain is built from TRBV3-1 and TRBJ1-3; 7 bases match TRBD1. CDR1 and CDR2 (germline): LGHDT, YNNKEL (reference sequence). The CDR3 loop spans 15 amino acids. The V and J ends lost 4 bases and 3 bases, in that order; junction bases with no gene match: 6. The CDR3 loop is CASSPDRELGNTIYF. DNA of the CDR3: TGTGCCAGCAGCCCTGACAGGGAACTTGGAAACACCATATATTTT.

In this sample, this clonotype turned up many times. The genes are TRBV7-2 and TRBJ2-2, with 7 bases matching TRBD2. J was trimmed by 0 bases and V by 0 bases; bases with no gene match: 1. The CDR3 is 16 amino acids. The germline V gene has CDR1 SGHTA and CDR2 FQGNSA. CDR3 DNA: TGTGCCAGCAGCTTAGCGGGAGGGACGAACACCGGGGAGCTGTTTTTT. It encodes CASSLAGGTNTGELFF.